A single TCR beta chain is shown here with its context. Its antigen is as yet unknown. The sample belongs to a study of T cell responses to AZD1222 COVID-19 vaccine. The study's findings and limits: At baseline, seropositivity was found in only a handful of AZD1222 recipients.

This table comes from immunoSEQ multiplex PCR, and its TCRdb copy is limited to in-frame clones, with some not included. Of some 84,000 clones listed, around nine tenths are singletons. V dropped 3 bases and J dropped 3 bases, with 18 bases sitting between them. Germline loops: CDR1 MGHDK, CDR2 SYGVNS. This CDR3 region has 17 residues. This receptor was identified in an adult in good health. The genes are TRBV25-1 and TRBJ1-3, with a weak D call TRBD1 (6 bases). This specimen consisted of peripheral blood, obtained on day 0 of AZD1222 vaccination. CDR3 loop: CASSDTSAGTSGNTIYF. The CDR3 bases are TGTGCCAGCAGTGACACCTCCGCCGGGACAAGTGGAAACACCATATATTTT. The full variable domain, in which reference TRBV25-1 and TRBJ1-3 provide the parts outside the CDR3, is EADIYQTPRYLVIGTGKKITLECSQTMGHDKMYWYQQDPGMELHLIHYSYGVNSTEKGDLSSESTVSRIRTEHFPLTLESARPSHTSQYLCASSDTSAGTSGNTIYFGEGSWLTVV.